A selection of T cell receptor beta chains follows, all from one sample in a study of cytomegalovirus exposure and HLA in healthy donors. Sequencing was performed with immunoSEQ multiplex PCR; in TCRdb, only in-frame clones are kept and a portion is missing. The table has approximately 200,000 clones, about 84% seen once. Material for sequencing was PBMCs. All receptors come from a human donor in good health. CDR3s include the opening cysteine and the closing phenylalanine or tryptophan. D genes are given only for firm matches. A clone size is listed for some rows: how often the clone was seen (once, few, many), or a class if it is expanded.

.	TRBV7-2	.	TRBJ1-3	CASARGSGNTIYF	TGTGCCAGCGCCCGGGGCTCTGGAAACACCATATATTTT
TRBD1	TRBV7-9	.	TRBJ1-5	CASSPDRERQPQHF	TGTGCCAGCAGCCCCGACAGGGAGAGGCAGCCCCAGCATTTT
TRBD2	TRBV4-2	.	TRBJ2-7	CASSQVLGLAGFGETYEQYF	TGTGCCAGCAGCCAAGTTCTTGGACTAGCGGGATTCGGGGAAACCTACGAGCAGTACTTC
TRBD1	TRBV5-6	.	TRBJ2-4	CASSSRQGEIIQYF	TGTGCCAGCAGCTCCAGACAGGGGGAGATCATTCAGTACTTC
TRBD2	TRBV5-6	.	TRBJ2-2	CASRQTSGVTNTGELFF	TGTGCCAGCAGACAGACTAGCGGGGTCACGAACACCGGGGAGCTGTTTTTT
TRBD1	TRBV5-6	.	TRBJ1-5	CASSVRTGNQPQHF	TGTGCCAGCAGCGTTCGGACAGGGAATCAGCCCCAGCATTTT
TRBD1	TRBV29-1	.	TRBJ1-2	CSGWDRTNYGYTF	TGCAGCGGATGGGACAGGACTAACTATGGCTACACCTTC
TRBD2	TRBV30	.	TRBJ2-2	CAWQTSGASNTGELFF	TGTGCCTGGCAAACTAGCGGGGCCTCCAACACCGGGGAGCTGTTTTTT
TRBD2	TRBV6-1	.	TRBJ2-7	CASESALASSYEQYF	TGTGCCAGCGAGTCCGCACTAGCGTCTTCCTACGAGCAGTACTTC
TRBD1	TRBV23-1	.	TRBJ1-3	CASEVRAGGYGSNTIYF	TGCGCCAGCGAAGTCAGGGCAGGGGGCTACGGGAGCAACACCATATATTTT
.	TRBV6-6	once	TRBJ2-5	CASSYGATQETQYF	TGTGCCAGCAGTTACGGGGCGACCCAAGAGACCCAGTACTTC
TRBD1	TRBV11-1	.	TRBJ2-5	CASSRGQQKETQYF	TGTGCCAGCAGCCGGGGACAGCAGAAAGAGACCCAGTACTTC
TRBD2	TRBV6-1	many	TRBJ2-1	CASSTLAGGPDEQFF	TGTGCCAGCAGTACGCTAGCGGGAGGGCCGGATGAGCAGTTCTTC
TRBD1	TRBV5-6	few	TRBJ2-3	CASGSRGSTDTQYF	TGTGCCAGCGGTAGCAGGGGGAGCACAGATACGCAGTATTTT
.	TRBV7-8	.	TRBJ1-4	CASSLARLGNEKLFF	TGTGCCAGCAGCTTAGCGCGGCTTGGGAATGAAAAACTGTTTTTT
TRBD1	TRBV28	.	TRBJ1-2	CASSSGTGANYGYTF	TGTGCCAGCAGTTCGGGGACAGGAGCTAACTATGGCTACACCTTC
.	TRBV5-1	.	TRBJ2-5	CASSAQTAQYF	TGCGCCAGCAGCGCACAGACGGCCCAGTACTTC
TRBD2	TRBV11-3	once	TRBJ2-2	CASSWSGSPGELFF	TGTGCCAGCAGCTGGAGCGGGAGCCCCGGGGAGCTGTTTTTT
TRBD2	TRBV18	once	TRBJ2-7	CASSLSSGLAYEQYF	TGTGCCAGCTCGCTAAGTAGCGGGCTGGCCTACGAGCAGTACTTC
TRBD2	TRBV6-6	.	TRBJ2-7	CASSSTSGVPYEQYF	TGTGCCAGCAGTTCGACTAGCGGGGTTCCCTACGAGCAGTACTTC
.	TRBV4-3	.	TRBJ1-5	CASSRGLGGDQPQHF	TGCGCCAGCAGCCGGGGACTGGGGGGGGATCAGCCCCAGCATTTT
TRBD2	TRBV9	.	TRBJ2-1	CASSVEGLAPLEQFF	TGTGCCAGCAGCGTAGAGGGACTAGCGCCCTTGGAGCAGTTCTTC
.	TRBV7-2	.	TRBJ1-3	CASSSGGAGSGNTIYF	TGTGCCAGCAGCTCTGGGGGGGCCGGCTCTGGAAACACCATATATTTT
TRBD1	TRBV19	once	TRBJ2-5	CASSSRTGGETQYF	TGTGCCAGTAGTTCTCGGACAGGGGGAGAGACCCAGTACTTC
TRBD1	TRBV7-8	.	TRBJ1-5	CASSQNRGDQPQHF	TGTGCCAGCAGCCAAAACAGGGGCGATCAGCCCCAGCATTTT
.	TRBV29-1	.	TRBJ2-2	CSVEDRLLGAGELFF	TGCAGCGTTGAAGATAGGCTGCTGGGAGCCGGGGAGCTGTTTTTT
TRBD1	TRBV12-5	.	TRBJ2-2	CASGAPGTDYTGELFF	TGTGCTAGTGGTGCCCCCGGGACAGACTACACCGGGGAGCTGTTTTTT
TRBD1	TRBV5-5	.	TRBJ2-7	CASSLWGTGYF	TGTGCCAGCAGCTTGTGGGGGACAGGGTACTTC
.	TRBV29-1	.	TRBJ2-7	CSGYSAANYEQYF	TGCAGCGGCTACTCCGCCGCAAACTACGAGCAGTACTTC
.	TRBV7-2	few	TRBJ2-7	CASSLVQSGGEQYF	TGTGCCAGCAGCTTGGTGCAATCCGGAGGGGAGCAGTACTTC
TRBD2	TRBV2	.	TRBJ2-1	CASRYGTSITYNEQFF	TGTGCCAGCAGGTACGGGACTAGTATTACCTACAATGAGCAGTTCTTC
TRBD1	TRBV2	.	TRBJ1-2	CASSDLTGGGGGYTF	TGTGCCAGCAGCGACCTGACAGGGGGCGGCGGTGGCTACACCTTC
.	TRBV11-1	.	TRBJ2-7	CASSLRQSYEQYF	TGTGCCAGCAGTTTAAGACAGAGCTACGAGCAGTACTTC
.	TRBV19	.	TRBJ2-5	CASKGSVAVQETQYF	TGTGCCAGTAAAGGCTCTGTCGCGGTACAAGAGACCCAGTACTTC
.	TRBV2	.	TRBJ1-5	CASSEAGYSNQPQHF	TGTGCCAGCAGTGAGGCGGGTTATAGCAATCAGCCCCAGCATTTT
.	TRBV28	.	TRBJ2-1	CASSSPAGGGDEQFF	TGTGCCAGCAGTTCCCCGGCAGGAGGGGGGGATGAGCAGTTCTTC
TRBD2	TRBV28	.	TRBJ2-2	CASSLGKREVNTGELFF	TGTGCCAGCAGTTTAGGGAAGCGGGAGGTAAACACCGGGGAGCTGTTTTTT
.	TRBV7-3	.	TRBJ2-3	CASSRGPSDTQYF	TGTGCCAGCAGCCGAGGCCCCTCGGATACGCAGTATTTT
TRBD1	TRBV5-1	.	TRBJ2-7	CASWAGQGLHEQYF	TGCGCCAGTTGGGCGGGACAGGGGCTCCACGAGCAGTACTTC
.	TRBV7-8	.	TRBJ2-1	CASSVRVSSYNEQFF	TGTGCCAGCAGCGTGCGGGTTTCCTCCTACAATGAGCAGTTCTTC
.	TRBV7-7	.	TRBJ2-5	CASSPSPQGKETQYF	TGTGCTAGCAGCCCCTCCCCCCAGGGGAAAGAGACCCAGTACTTC
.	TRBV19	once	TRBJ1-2	CASRAVGYTF	TGTGCCAGTAGGGCCGTTGGCTACACCTTC
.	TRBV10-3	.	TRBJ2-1	CAITSRGTYNEQFF	TGTGCCATCACAAGCCGGGGGACCTACAATGAGCAGTTCTTC
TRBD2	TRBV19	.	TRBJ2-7	CASSTRLAGTYEQYF	TGTGCCAGTAGTACCCGACTAGCGGGCACCTACGAGCAGTACTTC
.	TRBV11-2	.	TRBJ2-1	CASSLEEHNEQFF	TGTGCCAGCAGCTTGGAGGAGCACAATGAGCAGTTCTTC
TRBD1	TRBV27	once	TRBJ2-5	CASSLLGQGKETQYF	TGTGCCAGCAGTTTACTGGGACAGGGTAAGGAGACCCAGTACTTC